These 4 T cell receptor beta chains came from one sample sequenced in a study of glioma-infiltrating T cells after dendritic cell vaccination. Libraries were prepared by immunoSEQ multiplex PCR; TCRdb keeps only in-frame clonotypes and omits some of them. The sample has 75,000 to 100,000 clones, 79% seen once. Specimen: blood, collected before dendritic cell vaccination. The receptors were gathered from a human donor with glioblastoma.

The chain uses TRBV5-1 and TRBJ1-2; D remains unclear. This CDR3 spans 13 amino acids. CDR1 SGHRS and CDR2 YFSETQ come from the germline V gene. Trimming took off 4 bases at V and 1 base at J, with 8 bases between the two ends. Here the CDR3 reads CASSPDNNYGYTF. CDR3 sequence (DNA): TGCGCCAGCAGCCCAGACAATAACTATGGCTACACCTTC.

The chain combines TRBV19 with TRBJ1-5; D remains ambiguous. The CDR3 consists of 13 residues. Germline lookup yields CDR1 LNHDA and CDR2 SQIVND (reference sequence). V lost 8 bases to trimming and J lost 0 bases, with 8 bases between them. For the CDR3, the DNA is TGTGCCAGTGGGCCCAATAGCAATCAGCCCCAGCATTTT. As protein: CASGPNSNQPQHF.

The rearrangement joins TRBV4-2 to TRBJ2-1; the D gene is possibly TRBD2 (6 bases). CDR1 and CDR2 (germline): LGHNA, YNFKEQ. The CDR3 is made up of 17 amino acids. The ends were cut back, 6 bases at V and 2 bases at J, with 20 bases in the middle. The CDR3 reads CASSLPSRGNPYNEQFF. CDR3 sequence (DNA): TGTGCCAGCAGTCTCCCCAGCCGGGGGAACCCCTACAATGAGCAGTTCTTC.

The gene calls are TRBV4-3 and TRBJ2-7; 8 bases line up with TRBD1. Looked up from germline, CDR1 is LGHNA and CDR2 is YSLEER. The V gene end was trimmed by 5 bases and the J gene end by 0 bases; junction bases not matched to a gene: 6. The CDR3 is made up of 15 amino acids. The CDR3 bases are TGCGCCAGCAGCGTCGACAGGGGAACCTCCTACGAGCAGTACTTC. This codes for CASSVDRGTSYEQYF.